Below, 14 T cell receptor beta chains from the same sample are listed, as sequenced in a study of CD8 T cells in Susac syndrome. RNA totalling roughly 0.45 to 1 ug underwent reverse transcription with random hexamers. TCRdb re-derived calls from the immunoSEQ multiplex PCR reads in MiXCR, one entry per CDR3 protein. The sample has about 52,000 distinct CDR3 sequences, 93% seen once. Specimen: CD8+ T cells from PBMCs. These receptors originate from a human donor with multiple sclerosis.

The chain couples TRBV28 to TRBJ1-5, with D unresolved. V shed 3 bases and J shed 12 bases, with 12 bases lying between them. The CDR3 covers 12 residues. CDR1 and CDR2 (germline): MDHEN, SYDVKM. The CDR3 coding sequence is TGTGCCAGCAGTTTCCCGGTCACGCACCAGCATTTT. This sequence encodes CASSFPVTHQHF.

The V and J genes are TRBV7-8 and TRBJ1-5; D possibly corresponds to TRBD1 (5 bases). Trimming pared 5 bases from V and 1 base from J, leaving 21 bases between. Germline CDR1 SGHVS, CDR2 FQNEAQ. The CDR3 contains 18 residues. In DNA, the CDR3 is TGTGCCAGCAGCGGACCGGGACCCTTTATAGGAAGCAATCAGCCCCAGCATTTT. This encodes CASSGPGPFIGSNQPQHF.

V is TRBV4-1 and J is TRBJ1-2, with D maybe TRBD1 (5 bases). CDR1 is MGHRA and CDR2 is YSYEKL in the germline V gene. The CDR3 covers 13 residues. Trimming shortened V by 3 bases and J by 4 bases, and 9 bases separated the two germline ends. The CDR3 bases are TGCGCCAGCAGCCACAGACAGTCCTATGGCTACACCTTC. Residues: CASSHRQSYGYTF.

The chain carries TRBV4-1 and TRBJ1-1; D is uncertain. Germline assignment: CDR1 MGHRA and CDR2 YSYEKL. V was cut by 0 bases and J by 1 base, with 6 bases left in between. This CDR3 contains 14 residues. In DNA form, the CDR3 reads TGCGCCAGCAGCCAAGAATCCGAGAACACTGAAGCTTTCTTT. Amino acid sequence: CASSQESENTEAFF.

The chain joins TRBV13 to TRBJ2-7; the match to TRBD1 covers 9 bases. This CDR3 comprises 15 residues. Germline assignment: CDR1 PRHDT and CDR2 FYEKMQ (reference sequence). Germline trimming cut 6 bases from V and 5 bases from J; bases unmatched to any gene: 11. The CDR3 is CASSQPGQGFDEQYF. As DNA, the CDR3 is TGTGCCAGCAGTCAACCGGGACAGGGATTCGACGAGCAGTACTTC.

This rearrangement joins TRBV6-1 to TRBJ2-3; unclear D gene. From germline, CDR1 is MNHNS and CDR2 SASEGT. Trimming removed 6 bases from V and 5 bases from J, with 12 bases in between. The CDR3 extends over 13 amino acids. CDR3 region: CASSEYVRDTQYF. The CDR3 DNA follows: TGTGCCAGCAGCGAATATGTGCGAGATACGCAGTATTTT.

This clonotype was seen a handful of times. This chain connects TRBV7-9 to TRBJ2-5; D may be TRBD1 or TRBD2 (5 bases each). Germline values: CDR1 SEHNR, CDR2 FQNEAQ (reference sequence). Trimming removed 11 bases at V and 5 bases at J, with 15 bases between. This CDR3 is built from 12 residues. DNA for the CDR3: TGTGCCTCCTGGGCAGGGACCGAGACCCAGTACTTC. Protein product: CASWAGTETQYF.

The chain is built from TRBV12-3 or TRBV12-4 and TRBJ2-1; maybe TRBD2 (7 bases). The CDR3 length is 14 residues. The V and J ends lost 2 bases and 5 bases respectively, with 10 bases between them. The CDR3 bases are TGTGCCAGCAGTTTAAGGGGGGGCAACAATGAGCAGTTCTTC. This translates into CASSLRGGNNEQFF.

The chain has TRBV11-2 and TRBJ2-3; D gene ambiguous. Trimming removed 3 bases at V and 4 bases at J, with 17 bases between. The CDR3 is 16 amino acids. Germline V lookup: CDR1 SGHAT, CDR2 FQNNGV. The CDR3, as DNA: TGTGCCAGCAGCTTCAGAAACCGGGCATTCTCAGATACGCAGTATTTT. Translated, it gives CASSFRNRAFSDTQYF.

The J gene is TRBJ2-2, the V gene TRBV24-1; D remains ambiguous. The CDR3 has 12 amino acids. Trimming stripped 5 bases from V and 7 bases from J, with 7 bases between. The germline gives CDR1 KGHDR, CDR2 SFDVKD. This chain's CDR3 is CATSVSVGELFF. CDR3 DNA sequence: TGTGCCACCAGTGTAAGTGTCGGGGAGCTGTTTTTT.

The rearrangement uses TRBV2 and TRBJ2-2, with 7 bases aligning to TRBD1. Per the germline V gene, CDR1 is SNHLY and CDR2 is FYNNEI. The CDR3 contains 15 residues. The V and J ends lost 4 bases and 0 bases, in that order; junction bases with no gene match: 2. Here the CDR3 DNA reads TGTGCCAGCAGTGCAGGGACAGCGAACACCGGGGAGCTGTTTTTT. Amino acid sequence: CASSAGTANTGELFF. Complete variable domain (other parts from reference TRBV2 and TRBJ2-2): EPEVTQTPSHQVTQMGQEVILRCVPISNHLYFYWYRQILGQKVEFLVSFYNNEISEKSEIFDDQFSVERPDGSNFTLKIRSTKLEDSAMYFCASSAGTANTGELFFGEGSRLTVL.

The genes are TRBV2 and TRBJ2-4, with TRBD1 matching 7 bases. The length of the CDR3 is 14 residues. V was clipped by 5 bases and J by 5 bases; unmatched bases: 6. Germline V gene sequence: CDR1 SNHLY, CDR2 FYNNEI. In DNA, the CDR3 is TGTGCCAGCAGTTATTCCGGGACAGAAAACATTCAGTACTTC. It yields the protein CASSYSGTENIQYF.

The chain couples TRBV12-3 or TRBV12-4 to TRBJ2-2, with D perhaps matching TRBD1 (6 bases). This CDR3 contains 14 residues. The V gene lost 5 bases and the J gene lost 7 bases, with 14 bases spanning the gap. This CDR3 is CASSPHRAGGELFF. The CDR3 bases are TGTGCCAGCAGTCCTCACAGGGCCGGCGGGGAGCTGTTTTTT.

This clonotype was counted a single time. V usage is TRBV5-1 and J usage is TRBJ1-2; D remains unclear. CDR3 length equals 10 residues. Looked up from germline, CDR1 is SGHRS and CDR2 is YFSETQ. Trimming removed 2 bases from V and 7 bases from J, with 3 bases in between. CDR3 loop: CASSFIGYTF. The DNA for the CDR3 is TGCGCCAGCAGCTTCATTGGCTACACCTTC.